This TCR beta chain was recorded in a study of neurological immune-mediated disorders. Findings of the study overall: None of the CDR3 amino acid sequences of expanded clones were shared across subjects, and this suggested private repertoires in all groups. HTLV-1-associated myelopathy led in TCR clonal expansion, while multiple sclerosis ranked lowest, below healthy controls.

This clonotype was observed at least ten times. Its antigen remains unknown. The healthy controls volunteered at a blood bank in Maryland, USA. TCRdb re-called the 5' RACE reads through MiXCR, storing one row per CDR3 protein. The sample shows about 30,000 distinct CDR3 sequences, 9% to 13% of them seen only once. Sample: PBMCs. This clonotype was sampled from a woman aged 60-75 years in good health.

CDR3 in DNA: TGCGCCAGCAGCTTGGCATTGGGGACAGAAAACATTCAGTACTTC. The encoded protein is CASSLALGTENIQYF. This sequence joins TRBV5-1 and TRBJ2-4; 7 bases line up with TRBD1. V was pared by 0 bases and J by 5 bases, with 5 bases of the junction left unmatched. Germline V gives CDR1 SGHRS, CDR2 YFSETQ. There are 15 residues in the CDR3. Together with reference TRBV5-1 and TRBJ2-4, the CDR3 gives the full variable domain: KAGVTQTPRYLIKTRGQQVTLSCSPISGHRSVSWYQQTPGQGLQFLFEYFSETQRNKGNFPGRFSGRQFSNSRSEMNVSTLELGDSALYLCASSLALGTENIQYFGAGTRLSVL.